This section outlines one T cell receptor beta chain sequence together with its context. Reverse transcription of roughly 0.5 to 1 ug RNA used random hexamers. The method of amplification for TCR beta CDR3 was immunoSEQ multiplex PCR, covering 54 Vbeta and 13 Jbeta. TCRdb reanalysed the immunoSEQ multiplex PCR reads using MiXCR and keeps one entry per CDR3 protein. The profile shows roughly 86,000 distinct CDR3 sequences, 96% of them singletons. CDR3 length: 15 residues. V lost 2 bases and J 0 bases, leaving 8 bases between the germline ends. Looked up from germline, CDR1 is MNHEY and CDR2 is SMNVEV (reference sequence). The data originate from a study of CD8 T cells in Susac syndrome. Purification of the CD8+ and CD4+ T cells relied on negative isolation, and TEMRA cells underwent FACS enrichment.

V is TRBV27 and J is TRBJ1-5; no firm D call. The TCR comes from a human donor with Susac syndrome. The sequenced sample was CD8+ T cells from PBMCs. For the CDR3, the DNA is TGTGCCAGCAGTTTAGGCTTACATAGCAATCAGCCCCAGCATTTT. Protein: CASSLGLHSNQPQHF.